This passage covers 31 T cell receptor beta chains from one sample sequenced in a study of Tregs in tolerant kidney transplant recipients. Clones were sequenced by immunoSEQ multiplex PCR, and TCRdb holds only the in-frame ones, with some missing. The sample consists of approximately 43,000 clones, more than 80% of them appearing once. Sequencing was done on a sample of Tregs from blood. The receptors originated from a human donor in good health.

This clone was recorded only once. This chain uses TRBV6-1 with TRBJ2-7; a possible D gene is TRBD1 (7 bases). The length of the CDR3 is 13 residues. Per germline, CDR1 MNHNS and CDR2 SASEGT. The V end was cut by 6 bases, the J end by 6 bases, with 15 bases between. This CDR3 is CASSETGRFEQYF. CDR3 DNA: TGTGCCAGCAGCGAGACAGGGAGGTTCGAGCAGTACTTC.

The rearrangement joins TRBV19 to TRBJ2-4; possible D gene TRBD2, 6 bases. V was shortened by 4 bases and J by 0 bases, with 10 bases between the two germline ends. CDR1 LNHDA and CDR2 SQIVND come from the germline V gene (reference sequence). The CDR3 is 15 residues long. This CDR3 is CASSKLARAKNIQYF. The CDR3 DNA is TGTGCCAGTAGTAAGCTAGCGAGAGCCAAAAACATTCAGTACTTC. Supplemented by reference TRBV19 and TRBJ2-4, the full variable domain reads DGGITQSPKYLFRKEGQNVTLSCEQNLNHDAMYWYRQDPGQGLRLIYYSQIVNDFQKGDIAEGYSVSREKKESFPLTVTSAQKNPTAFYLCASSKLARAKNIQYFGAGTRLSVL.

The chain couples TRBV2 to TRBJ1-1, with a possible D match to TRBD1 (5 bases). Germline CDR1 is SNHLY and CDR2 is FYNNEI. V lost 6 bases and J 3 bases, leaving 20 bases between the germline ends. The CDR3 has 16 amino acids. Here the CDR3 DNA reads TGTGCCAGCAGCCCCCGGGGAAGGGGAAGGGACACTGAAGCTTTCTTT. As protein: CASSPRGRGRDTEAFF.

This sequence joins TRBV9 and TRBJ2-5; weak D call: TRBD1 (6 bases). The J call may be wrong; the DNA end is better matched by TRBJ2-7. From germline, CDR1 is SGDLS and CDR2 YYNGEE. The CDR3 runs to 14 residues. The CDR3 protein is CASSVSNRAYEQYF. DNA of the CDR3: TGTGCCAGCAGCGTAAGTAACAGGGCCTACGAGCAGTACTTC.

The CDR3 DNA reads TGTGCCAGCAGCTTCCCAAACAGAGATACGCAGTATTTT. Residues: CASSFPNRDTQYF. The rearrangement uses TRBV7-6 and TRBJ2-3; D remains unclear. CDR1 is SGHVS, CDR2 FNYEAQ, per germline. The V end was cut by 3 bases, the J end by 5 bases, with 9 bases between. The length of the CDR3 is 13 residues.

This chain links TRBV5-1 with TRBJ2-5, with 9 bases fitting TRBD2. Losses at the gene ends were 6 bases for V and 5 bases for J; bases not matched to a gene: 11. This CDR3 spans 15 amino acids. CDR1 and CDR2 (germline): SGHRS, YFSETQ. CDR3 nucleotide sequence: TGCGCCAGCAACCCCATAGCGGGGGATTGGGAGACCCAGTACTTC. Protein product: CASNPIAGDWETQYF. Filled out from reference TRBV5-1 and TRBJ2-5, the complete variable domain reads KAGVTQTPRYLIKTRGQQVTLSCSPISGHRSVSWYQQTPGQGLQFLFEYFSETQRNKGNFPGRFSGRQFSNSRSEMNVSTLELGDSALYLCASNPIAGDWETQYFGPGTRLLVL.

Here the CDR3 DNA reads TGCGCCAGCAGCATATTGGTGCTTAGCGGGAGGAAGTTAGAGACCCAGTACTTC. Amino acids: CASSILVLSGRKLETQYF. The chain links TRBV5-1 to TRBJ2-5; the match to TRBD2 covers 10 bases. CDR3 size: 18 residues. V lost 4 bases to trimming and J lost 4 bases; unmatched junction nucleotides: 16. Germline CDR1 SGHRS, CDR2 YFSETQ.

The chain has TRBV7-9 and TRBJ2-5; TRBD1 matches 7 bases. V was clipped by 5 bases and J by 5 bases; unmatched bases: 11. The CDR3 totals 15 residues. Germline V gene lookup returns CDR1 SEHNR and CDR2 FQNEAQ (reference sequence). The CDR3, as DNA: TGTGCCAGCAGCCCGCGTGAGAGGGGGCTTGAGACCCAGTACTTC. Translated, it gives CASSPRERGLETQYF.

The rearrangement links TRBV5-1 to TRBJ1-1, with no clear D. The germline V gene has CDR1 SGHRS and CDR2 YFSETQ. With 0 bases removed from V and 4 bases from J, the gap between germline ends came to 7 bases. The CDR3 extends over 13 amino acids. In DNA, the CDR3 is TGCGCCAGCAGCTTGGGAGCGGGCACTGAAGCTTTCTTT. This sequence encodes CASSLGAGTEAFF.

This sequence joins TRBV29-1 and TRBJ1-1; the match to TRBD1 covers 7 bases. The germline V gene encodes CDR1 SQVTM and CDR2 ANQGSEA. The CDR3 spans 14 residues. Unmatched junction bases numbered 4, after V lost 2 bases and J lost 1 base. CDR3 in DNA: TGCAGCGTTGAAACGGACAGGAGGAACACTGAAGCTTTCTTT. Translated: CSVETDRRNTEAFF.

As concerns this clone: Relative to the germline gene, one junction end is altered; a read error may explain this. V and J are TRBV7-7 and TRBJ2-3; no reliable D call. This CDR3 comprises 14 residues. Germline assignment: CDR1 SSHAT and CDR2 FNYEAQ (reference sequence). CDR3: CASSLGPGTDTQYF. In nucleotides, the CDR3 is TGTGCTAGCAGCTTAGGTCCTGGTACAGATACGCAGTATTTT.

The rearrangement joins TRBV7-9 to TRBJ2-5, with 10 bases aligning to TRBD1. J lost 3 bases, V lost 5 bases, and 9 bases had no gene match. Looked up from germline, CDR1 is SEHNR and CDR2 is FQNEAQ (reference sequence). The CDR3 consists of 16 residues. The chain's CDR3 is CASSLPWDRGKETQYF. As DNA, the CDR3 is TGTGCCAGCAGCCTCCCCTGGGACAGGGGTAAAGAGACCCAGTACTTC.

This clone was seen just once. This chain uses TRBV7-2 with TRBJ2-7, with D possibly matching TRBD2 (5 bases). Germline CDR1 and CDR2: SGHTA and FQGNSA. V was pared by 1 base and J by 0 bases, with 7 bases between. The CDR3 is 14 amino acids. In DNA form, the CDR3 reads TGTGCCAGCAGCTTAGTACGGGACTCCTACGAGCAGTACTTC. Its translation is CASSLVRDSYEQYF.

The V gene is TRBV11-2, the J gene TRBJ2-3, with D possibly being TRBD1 or TRBD2 (6 bases each). Germline lookup yields CDR1 SGHAT and CDR2 FQNNGV. V was pared by 0 bases and J by 4 bases, with 23 bases between. The CDR3 spans 19 residues. The CDR3 region has the DNA TGTGCCAGCAGCTTAGATGGGACCAATGGGGGGCGAAGGGCAGATACGCAGTATTTT. It yields the protein CASSLDGTNGGRRADTQYF.

The chain links TRBV4-1 to TRBJ1-6; no clear D. Trimming stripped 4 bases from V and 0 bases from J, with 10 bases between. CDR3 length equals 16 residues. From germline, CDR1 is MGHRA and CDR2 YSYEKL. Written as DNA, the CDR3 is TGCGCCAGCAGCCCCGAGAGTGTCTCCTATAATTCACCCCTCCACTTT. Its protein product is CASSPESVSYNSPLHF.

In its sample, this clone was seen once. The chain links TRBV30 to TRBJ2-3; no clear D. Germline V gene data show CDR1 as GTSNPN and CDR2 as SVGIG (reference sequence). V was clipped by 2 bases and J by 6 bases, with 15 bases between them. The CDR3 length is 14 residues. This CDR3 is CAWSKDTLGDTQYF. In DNA form, the CDR3 reads TGTGCCTGGAGTAAAGACACCCTCGGGGATACGCAGTATTTT. The whole variable domain, filled in from reference TRBV30 and TRBJ2-3, reads SQTIHQWPATLVQPVGSPLSLECTVEGTSNPNLYWYRQAAGRGLQLLFYSVGIGQISSEVPQNLSASRPQDRQFILSSKKLLLSDSGFYLCAWSKDTLGDTQYFGPGTRLTVL.

The V gene is TRBV7-2, the J gene TRBJ2-2; no definite D call. This CDR3 has 14 amino acids. Per germline, CDR1 SGHTA and CDR2 FQGNSA. Trimming pared 0 bases from V and 5 bases from J, leaving 7 bases between. The DNA for the CDR3 is TGTGCCAGCAGCTTAGCGGGCTGGACCGGGGAGCTGTTTTTT. Protein product: CASSLAGWTGELFF.

The rearrangement links TRBV5-6 to TRBJ2-1; 7 bases line up with TRBD2. J lost 2 bases, V lost 4 bases, and 15 bases had no gene match. Germline CDR1 is SGHDT and CDR2 is YYEEEE. The CDR3 has 18 residues. This chain's CDR3 is CASSLQPYAGAPYNEQFF. The CDR3 DNA reads TGTGCCAGCAGCCTTCAACCTTACGCGGGAGCCCCCTACAATGAGCAGTTCTTC.

The V and J genes are TRBV5-8 and TRBJ2-7, with unresolved D. V lost 2 bases to trimming and J lost 6 bases, with 6 bases between them. Per germline, CDR1 SGHTS and CDR2 YDEGEE. This CDR3 region has 11 residues. The CDR3 DNA reads as TGTGCCAGCAGCTTTTTCACCGAGCAGTACTTC. Amino acids: CASSFFTEQYF.

This chain joins TRBV7-8 and TRBJ1-5; the match to TRBD1 covers 8 bases. This CDR3 region has 17 residues. Germline CDR1 SGHVS, CDR2 FQNEAQ. The junction had 14 bases not matched to a gene; V was cut back by 5 bases and J by 5 bases. The CDR3 DNA follows: TGTGCCAGCAGCGGAAAGCTTGACAGGGGAAGGGATCAGCCCCAGCATTTT. Protein sequence: CASSGKLDRGRDQPQHF.

The genes are TRBV19 and TRBJ2-7; 9 nucleotides line up with TRBD1. The CDR3 covers 16 residues. Germline CDR1 and CDR2: LNHDA and SQIVND (reference sequence). The V and J ends lost 4 bases and 5 bases, in that order; junction bases with no gene match: 12. The chain's CDR3 is CASSKQLGTGRDEQYF. CDR3 DNA: TGTGCCAGTAGTAAACAACTCGGGACAGGGAGGGACGAGCAGTACTTC.

This chain uses TRBV19 with TRBJ1-5, with D tentatively TRBD1 (5 bases). V lost 1 base and J lost 0, with 13 bases in between. This CDR3 region has 17 residues. Germline assignment: CDR1 LNHDA and CDR2 SQIVND (reference sequence). The CDR3 reads CASSIAGTLYSNQPQHF. The CDR3 nucleotides read TGTGCCAGTAGTATAGCGGGGACTCTGTATAGCAATCAGCCCCAGCATTTT.

V is TRBV5-1 and J is TRBJ2-3; 8 nucleotides line up with TRBD2. Germline assignment: CDR1 SGHRS and CDR2 YFSETQ. V was pared by 2 bases and J by 5 bases, with 4 bases of the junction left unmatched. There are 14 residues in the CDR3. CDR3 sequence (DNA): TGCGCCAGCAGCTTACAGCGGGGGAGAGATACGCAGTATTTT. This gives the protein CASSLQRGRDTQYF. Full variable domain (rest looked up from reference TRBV5-1 and TRBJ2-3): KAGVTQTPRYLIKTRGQQVTLSCSPISGHRSVSWYQQTPGQGLQFLFEYFSETQRNKGNFPGRFSGRQFSNSRSEMNVSTLELGDSALYLCASSLQRGRDTQYFGPGTRLTVL.

The V and J genes are TRBV19 and TRBJ1-1; D is possibly TRBD1 (5 bases). This CDR3 spans 15 amino acids. V was trimmed by 4 bases and J by 3 bases, leaving 15 bases between them. Germline V CDR1 and CDR2: LNHDA, SQIVND (reference sequence). This CDR3 is CASSTSGGKDTEAFF. DNA for the CDR3: TGTGCCAGTAGTACCTCTGGGGGGAAGGACACTGAAGCTTTCTTT.

Written as DNA, the CDR3 is TGTGCCAGCAGCCAAGGGACTAGCGGGGGGGCGGGGACAGATACGCAGTATTTT. It specifies CASSQGTSGGAGTDTQYF. The chain employs TRBV4-2 and TRBJ2-3; 15 nucleotides match TRBD2. Unmatched junction bases numbered 5, after V lost 1 base and J lost 3 bases. Germline CDR1 is LGHNA and CDR2 is YNFKEQ. This CDR3 has 18 amino acids.

The rearrangement joins TRBV7-9 to TRBJ2-2, with 11 bases that match TRBD1. V lost 2 bases, J lost 6 bases, and 2 bases stayed unmatched. Germline CDR1 and CDR2: SEHNR and FQNEAQ (reference sequence). The CDR3 totals 15 residues. CDR3: CASSLRTGGAGELFF. In DNA, the CDR3 is TGTGCCAGCAGCTTACGGACAGGGGGCGCCGGGGAGCTGTTTTTT.

The gene calls are TRBV18 and TRBJ1-2; 11 bases match TRBD1. Germline assignment: CDR1 KGHSH and CDR2 LQKENI. Losses at the gene ends were 4 bases for V and 8 bases for J; bases not matched to a gene: 12. The CDR3 spans 16 residues. As DNA, the CDR3 is TGTGCCAGCTCACACGATTCCGGGACAGGGGGTCCGGGCTACACCTTC. Translating gives CASSHDSGTGGPGYTF.

The rearrangement joins TRBV19 to TRBJ1-2; 9 bases match TRBD1. This CDR3 contains 14 residues. V shed 4 bases and J 8 bases; nucleotides not matched to a gene: 8. From germline, CDR1 is LNHDA and CDR2 SQIVND (reference sequence). The CDR3 here is CASSTGTGPVGYTF. DNA for the CDR3: TGTGCCAGTAGTACCGGGACAGGGCCGGTAGGCTACACCTTC.

The chain employs TRBV19 and TRBJ2-7; D might be TRBD1 (6 bases). The CDR3 runs to 17 residues. Trimming left V 5 bases short and J 1 base short, with 21 bases between. Germline loops: CDR1 LNHDA, CDR2 SQIVND (reference sequence). CDR3 region: CASSLRLVRGHSYEQYF. The CDR3 coding sequence is TGTGCCAGTAGTCTCCGTTTAGTCAGGGGACATTCCTACGAGCAGTACTTC.

This clone appeared once. The chain is built from TRBV5-1 and TRBJ1-2, with D tentatively TRBD1 (5 bases). Looked up from germline, CDR1 is SGHRS and CDR2 is YFSETQ. This CDR3 region has 15 residues. The V end lost 0 bases, the J end lost 0 bases, and 9 bases lay between the germline ends. Here the CDR3 reads CASSLARGSNYGYTF. DNA for the CDR3: TGCGCCAGCAGCTTGGCTAGGGGCTCTAACTATGGCTACACCTTC.

The gene calls are TRBV7-9 and TRBJ2-7, with TRBD2 identical over 10 bases. Germline V gene sequence: CDR1 SEHNR, CDR2 FQNEAQ (reference sequence). The CDR3 contains 14 residues. J gave up 2 bases and V 4 bases, and 2 bases lay outside the gene matches. For the CDR3, the DNA is TGTGCCAGCAGCTCACTAGCGGGACCCTACGAGCAGTACTTC. Its translation is CASSSLAGPYEQYF.